This T cell receptor beta chain was recorded in a study of response to subunit inactivated influenza vaccine. This clonotype was seen ten or more times. Its antigen is unknown. Findings of the study overall: With each seasonal influenza vaccination, the authors suggested, few new T cells are recruited.

TCRdb analysed the RT-PCR reads with MiXCR anew, one entry per CDR3 protein. There are 400,000 to 650,000 distinct CDR3 sequences in the sample; under 8.5% occur only once, and under 15% lies in the top ten. The clonotype originates from a man aged 50 to 69 who received an inactivated influenza vaccine. Sequences were derived from PBMCs from blood, sampled around 25 months after vaccination.

CDR3 in amino acids: CASSQTISRAYNEQFF. The CDR3 coding sequence is TGTGCCAGCAGCCAGACTATCTCGAGGGCCTACAATGAGCAGTTCTTC. The chain recombines TRBV4-2 with TRBJ2-1, with D maybe TRBD2 (5 bases). This CDR3 contains 16 residues. V lost 3 bases to trimming and J lost 2 bases, with 14 bases between them. The germline CDR1 and CDR2 sequences are LGHNA and YNFKEQ.